The 3 T cell receptor beta chains given below trace back to one sample, sequenced in a study of low-dose radiotherapy and immunotherapy resistance in tumors. Time point given: after trial treatment. Treatment described: LDRT plus nivolumab, ipilimumab, low-dose cyclophosphamide and aspirin (RACIN trial). TRAV- and TRBV-specific primers, spanning alpha and beta chains, primed first-strand cDNA. Over roughly 20 PCR cycles, TCRs were amplified from a constant-region primer and V-primer adapter. TCRdb used MiXCR to reprocess the reads, holding one entry per CDR3 protein. The sample holds tens of thousands of distinct CDR3 sequences, around 20% seen once. The sequencing here drew on PBMCs, taken after low-dose radiotherapy plus immunotherapy. The receptor source for this set is a female donor with ovarian cancer.

V gene TRBV10-2 combines with J gene TRBJ2-5, with 7 bases that match TRBD1. CDR3 size: 14 residues. From germline, CDR1 is WSHSY and CDR2 SAAADI. Germline trimming cut 6 bases from V and 2 bases from J; bases unmatched to any gene: 6. The CDR3 DNA reads as TGCGCCAGCAGAAAACCGGGACAGCAAGAGACCCAGTACTTC. This codes for CASRKPGQQETQYF.

The rearrangement joins TRBV5-1 to TRBJ1-3; D unresolved. Germline V gene data show CDR1 as SGHRS and CDR2 as YFSETQ. V lost 3 bases and J 3 bases, leaving 10 bases between the germline ends. The CDR3 has 14 amino acids. The DNA for the CDR3 is TGCGCCAGCAGCTCCGAAGCAGGTGGAAACACCATATATTTT. Its protein product is CASSSEAGGNTIYF.

This clonotype occurred many times. The chain is built from TRBV29-1 and TRBJ1-2; D is perhaps TRBD1 (5 bases). Germline assignment: CDR1 SQVTM and CDR2 ANQGSEA. The V and J ends lost 5 bases and 5 bases respectively, with 9 bases between them. The CDR3 spans 11 residues. CDR3 region: CSVPGIYGYTF. DNA for the CDR3: TGCAGCGTTCCAGGGATTTATGGCTACACCTTC. Full variable domain (rest looked up from reference TRBV29-1 and TRBJ1-2): SAVISQKPSRDICQRGTSLTIQCQVDSQVTMMFWYRQQPGQSLTLIATANQGSEATYESGFVIDKFPISRPNLTFSTLTVSNMSPEDSSIYLCSVPGIYGYTFGSGTRLTVV.